This T cell receptor beta chain was identified during a study of molecular identifiers for immune sequencing clone quantification. TCRdb called the PCR reads again in MiXCR, with one record for every CDR3 protein. The table includes about 54,000 distinct CDR3 sequences, 20% to 25% detected once. Study-level findings and limits: More than 99% of effector molecules, versus under 1% of naive-cell molecules, belonged to clones above 20 RNA copies.

Input for naive CD8 libraries was about 17,000 to 1,100,000 sorted cells; the RNA fraction used was 10%, 30% or 50%. This clonotype showed up just a few times. Antigen: not known. One end of the junction does not line up with germline, which may come from a read error. Germline V CDR1 and CDR2: MDHEN, SYDVKM. The length of the CDR3 is 11 residues. The V and J genes are TRBV28 and TRBJ2-3; D gene ambiguous. This receptor was taken from a human donor in good health. Some libraries in this study had Jurkat cell RNA spiked in. What was sequenced was naive CD8+ T cells from blood, with Jurkat cell RNA spiked in. Specified subset: FACS-sorted CD8+CD4-CCR7+CD45RA+ naive T cells. CDR3 sequence reads: CVSRLPGAETF. The CDR3 DNA is TGTGTCAGCAGACTGCCGGGCGCAGAAACCTTT.